The 18 T cell receptor beta chains below were found in one sample sequenced in a study of T cell repertoires in cytomegalovirus infection. TCRdb reprocessed the reads via MiXCR and lists one record per CDR3 protein. The data show almost 300,000 distinct CDR3 sequences, 9.6% seen once. Sequencing was performed on PBMCs. These receptors all stem from a human donor in good health (CMV status not recorded). Some clones in this sample may be carry-over from other donors' samples.

This clonotype was detected only a few times. The chain joins TRBV10-3 to TRBJ2-6, with 11 bases matching TRBD1. From germline, CDR1 is ENHRY and CDR2 SYGVKD. J lost 2 bases, V lost 8 bases, and 14 bases had no gene match. The length of the CDR3 is 19 residues. The CDR3 DNA is TGTGCCATCGGCACCCGCGGCCTGGACAGGGGGCCTGGGGCCAACGTCCTGACTTTC. This codes for CAIGTRGLDRGPGANVLTF.

V is TRBV10-3 and J is TRBJ2-1; maybe TRBD2 (5 bases). The CDR3 covers 15 residues. Trimming took 0 bases from V and 0 from J, leaving 6 bases between them. Germline V gene data show CDR1 as ENHRY and CDR2 as SYGVKD. CDR3 in amino acids: CAISESGSSYNEQFF. In DNA, the CDR3 is TGTGCCATCAGTGAGTCAGGGAGCTCCTACAATGAGCAGTTCTTC.

This clonotype occurred many times. The rearrangement joins TRBV28 to TRBJ2-3; 8 nucleotides line up with TRBD2. This CDR3 comprises 16 residues. Unmatched junction bases numbered 9, after V lost 7 bases and J lost 0 bases. Per germline, CDR1 MDHEN and CDR2 SYDVKM. The CDR3 spells CASTPGGGGSTDTQYF. For the CDR3, the DNA is TGTGCCAGCACCCCCGGGGGGGGGGGGAGCACAGATACGCAGTATTTT. The whole variable domain, filled in from reference TRBV28 and TRBJ2-3, reads DVKVTQSSRYLVKRTGEKVFLECVQDMDHENMFWYRQDPGLGLRLIYFSYDVKMKEKGDIPEGYSVSREKKERFSLILESASTNQTSMYLCASTPGGGGSTDTQYFGPGTRLTVL.

The chain carries TRBV2 and TRBJ1-1; no reliable D call. This CDR3 is built from 16 residues. From germline, CDR1 is SNHLY and CDR2 FYNNEI. The germline V and J ends were trimmed by 2 bases and 0 bases, with 13 bases remaining between them. For the CDR3, the DNA is TGTGCCAGCAGTGAACAGTCAGTCCTTATGAACACTGAAGCTTTCTTT. This sequence encodes CASSEQSVLMNTEAFF.

This clonotype has more than one count but fewer than ten. The genes are TRBV20-1 and TRBJ2-1, with 9 bases identical to TRBD2. The CDR3 is 14 residues long. V dropped 6 bases and J dropped 8; count of bases not matched to a gene: 11. The germline gives CDR1 DFQATT, CDR2 SNEGSKA (reference sequence). The CDR3 sequence is CSAVRGGGAYEQFF. CDR3 bases: TGCAGTGCCGTCCGTGGCGGGGGGGCTTATGAGCAGTTCTTC.

This CDR3 is CASSLVGRSEAFF. In nucleotides, the CDR3 is TGCGCCAGCAGCTTGGTGGGGCGGTCTGAAGCTTTCTTT. V is TRBV5-1 and J is TRBJ1-1, with D possibly matching TRBD1 (5 bases). This CDR3 contains 13 residues. V gave up 0 bases and J gave up 6 bases, with 9 bases separating them. CDR1 and CDR2 from the germline V gene are SGHRS and YFSETQ. The full variable domain, in which reference TRBV5-1 and TRBJ1-1 provide the parts outside the CDR3, is KAGVTQTPRYLIKTRGQQVTLSCSPISGHRSVSWYQQTPGQGLQFLFEYFSETQRNKGNFPGRFSGRQFSNSRSEMNVSTLELGDSALYLCASSLVGRSEAFFGQGTRLTVV.

This clonotype occurred a few times. The J gene is TRBJ2-3, the V gene TRBV5-1; D unresolved. The CDR3 is 15 amino acids. Per the germline V gene, CDR1 is SGHRS and CDR2 is YFSETQ. Trimming cost V 0 bases and J 4 bases, with 12 bases left between them. CDR3 in DNA: TGCGCCAGCAGCTTGGCAGATCAAGAGGCAGATACGCAGTATTTT. Translation: CASSLADQEADTQYF.

The sample holds many counts of this clonotype. The chain combines TRBV20-1 with TRBJ1-5; 8 bases align to TRBD1. CDR3 length: 13 residues. Trimming cost V 4 bases and J 4 bases; bases outside gene matches: 3. Germline CDR1 is DFQATT and CDR2 is SNEGSKA (reference sequence). CDR3 DNA sequence: TGCAGTGCTATCAGGGGGCTTAATCAGCCCCAGCATTTT. Its protein is CSAIRGLNQPQHF.

In its sample, this clonotype was seen many times. The chain couples TRBV29-1 to TRBJ1-2; TRBD1 is a possible D gene (6 bases). Deletions cut 3 bases from V and 4 bases from J, with 15 bases between. Germline CDR1 and CDR2: SQVTM and ANQGSEA. This CDR3 has 14 amino acids. CDR3 sequence reads: CSVEPGGATYGYTF. The CDR3 nucleotides are TGCAGCGTTGAGCCCGGGGGGGCGACCTATGGCTACACCTTC.

V usage is TRBV29-1 and J usage is TRBJ1-5; the match to TRBD1 covers 10 bases. The length of the CDR3 is 13 residues. Germline CDR1 is SQVTM and CDR2 is ANQGSEA. The CDR3 is CSAGTGAGQPQHF. In nucleotides, the CDR3 is TGCAGTGCCGGGACAGGGGCTGGTCAGCCCCAGCATTTT.

This clonotype was counted ten times or more. The chain joins TRBV2 to TRBJ1-5; TRBD1 agrees at 8 bases. The V gene end was trimmed by 8 bases and the J gene end by 0 bases; junction bases not matched to a gene: 6. The CDR3 is 15 amino acids. Germline assignment: CDR1 SNHLY and CDR2 FYNNEI. The CDR3, as DNA: TGTGCCAGCGGCCGGGACAGGACTAGCAATCAGCCCCAGCATTTT. Residues: CASGRDRTSNQPQHF.

This clonotype has just a few counts. This chain links TRBV4-3 with TRBJ2-1, with unresolved D. Trimming took off 0 bases at V and 2 bases at J, with 11 bases between the two ends. Germline values: CDR1 LGHNA, CDR2 YSLEER. This CDR3 has 16 amino acids. The CDR3 sequence: CASSQDDPQPYNEQFF. The CDR3, as DNA: TGCGCCAGCAGCCAAGACGACCCCCAGCCCTACAATGAGCAGTTCTTC.

This clonotype was picked up many times. The rearrangement joins TRBV7-3 to TRBJ1-1; D might be TRBD1 (6 bases). The V gene lost 2 bases and the J gene lost 5 bases, with 12 bases spanning the gap. This CDR3 region has 14 residues. In germline, CDR1 is SGHTA, CDR2 FQGTGA. The CDR3 bases are TGTGCCAGCAGCTTAGGCCAGGGGTGGACTGAAGCTTTCTTT. Translation gives CASSLGQGWTEAFF.

V gene TRBV6-5 combines with J gene TRBJ1-3; D is possibly TRBD1 (5 bases). Germline values: CDR1 MNHEY, CDR2 SVGAGI. V lost 5 bases and J lost 0, with 17 bases in between. The CDR3 sequence is 17 residues long. The CDR3 here is CASSKGTAKSSGNTIYF. DNA of the CDR3: TGTGCCAGCAGTAAAGGGACCGCCAAGAGCTCTGGAAACACCATATATTTT.

This clonotype appeared many times. V and J are TRBV4-1 and TRBJ1-1; maybe TRBD1 (5 bases). The CDR3 covers 15 residues. V was clipped by 7 bases and J by 5 bases, with 20 bases between them. Germline V gene data show CDR1 as MGHRA and CDR2 as YSYEKL. In DNA, the CDR3 is TGCGCCAGCACTCGGTCACAGGCTGATCCTACTGAAGCTTTCTTT. Protein: CASTRSQADPTEAFF.

This clonotype has a handful of counts. The chain uses TRBV3-1 and TRBJ1-1, with TRBD1 matching over 7 bases. Germline CDR1 reads LGHDT; CDR2 reads YNNKEL (reference sequence). The CDR3 is made up of 17 amino acids. V dropped 3 bases and J dropped 7; count of bases not matched to a gene: 17. This CDR3 reads CASSQGDRPLGTIEAFF. The CDR3 DNA sequence: TGTGCCAGCAGCCAGGGGGACAGACCCTTGGGAACAATTGAAGCTTTCTTT.

In this sample, this clonotype turned up many times. The V call is TRBV7-2, the J call TRBJ1-2; 8 bases agree with TRBD1. Germline V lookup: CDR1 SGHTA, CDR2 FQGNSA. The CDR3 length is 16 residues. V shed 7 bases and J 5 bases; nucleotides not matched to a gene: 15. The CDR3 here is CASTSGGWREIYGYTF. CDR3 bases: TGTGCCAGCACTTCAGGGGGCTGGAGGGAAATATATGGCTACACCTTC.

This clonotype occurred many times. V gene TRBV11-1 combines with J gene TRBJ2-7; unclear D gene. The germline V and J ends were trimmed by 3 bases and 3 bases, with 12 bases remaining between them. CDR1 and CDR2 from the germline V gene are SGHAT and FQDESV (reference sequence). The CDR3 contains 14 residues. CDR3 region: CASSLDQEVYEQYF. In DNA form, the CDR3 reads TGTGCCAGCAGCTTGGACCAAGAGGTCTACGAGCAGTACTTC.